Listed below are T cell receptor beta chains from one sample, sequenced in a study of T cells in Graves' hyperthyroidism and ophthalmopathy. TCRdb recomputed calls from the multiplex PCR reads with MiXCR, one row per CDR3 protein. The sample holds approximately 400,000 distinct CDR3 sequences, around 25% seen once. Sequencing used blood. The receptor source for this set is a man aged 50-60 years with Graves' hyperthyroidism. The CDR3 runs from the conserved cysteine through the conserved F or W. The D gene is left open where the match is weak. Only some rows state a clone size, as once, few, many or a class for expanded clones.

>TRBV5-6|TRBJ2-2|few|TRBD2
CASTLAGAGTGELFF
TGTGCCAGCACACTAGCGGGAGCGGGGACCGGGGAGCTGTTTTTT
>TRBV7-9|TRBJ1-2|few|TRBD1
CASSLPDRAHGYGYTF
TGTGCCAGCAGCTTACCAGACAGGGCCCACGGCTATGGCTACACCTTC
>TRBV5-6|TRBJ2-7|few|TRBD2
CASSQQREGYEQYF
TGTGCCAGCAGCCAACAGCGGGAGGGCTACGAGCAGTACTTC
>TRBV5-1|TRBJ2-2|NA|NA
CASNSDRSPGELFF
TGCGCCAGCAACTCAGACAGGTCCCCCGGGGAGCTGTTTTTT
>TRBV12-3/TRBV12-4|TRBJ2-1|once|NA
CASSNLNRGGWTPGEQFF
TGTGCCAGCAGCAACCTTAATAGGGGGGGATGGACCCCGGGCGAGCAGTTCTTC
>TRBV28|TRBJ2-7|many|NA
CASTQAGSAHYEQYF
TGTGCCAGCACCCAAGCGGGTTCTGCCCACTACGAGCAGTACTTC
>TRBV4-1|TRBJ2-5|few|TRBD2
CASSQDFLAGGRETQYF
TGCGCCAGCAGCCAAGATTTCCTAGCGGGAGGAAGGGAGACCCAGTACTTC
>TRBV4-2|TRBJ2-1|NA|NA
CASSQDPDAHNEQFF
TGTGCCAGCAGCCAAGATCCCGACGCACACAATGAGCAGTTCTTC
>TRBV12-3/TRBV12-4|TRBJ1-6|NA|NA
CASSWGRTTHSPLHF
TGTGCCAGCAGTTGGGGCAGAACGACCCATTCACCCCTCCACTTT
>TRBV19|TRBJ2-1|few|NA
CASSIRTLHNEQFF
TGTGCCAGTAGTATCAGGACATTACACAATGAGCAGTTCTTC
>TRBV2|TRBJ1-1|many|NA
CASSGTTMNTEAFF
TGTGCCAGCAGCGGAACCACTATGAACACTGAAGCTTTCTTT
>TRBV6-1|TRBJ2-7|NA|NA
CASNRPDDYEQYF
TGTGCCAGCAATCGGCCCGACGACTACGAGCAGTACTTC
>TRBV9|TRBJ2-4|NA|NA
CASSTGPVLAKNIQYF
TGTGCCAGCAGCACCGGCCCGGTGTTAGCCAAAAACATTCAGTACTTC
>TRBV12-3/TRBV12-4|TRBJ1-4|NA|TRBD1
CASSSYRGEYEKLFF
TGTGCCAGCAGTTCCTACAGGGGGGAGTATGAAAAACTGTTTTTT
>TRBV13|TRBJ2-5|NA|TRBD2
CASSFRGEETQYF
TGTGCCAGCAGCTTTCGGGGGGAAGAGACCCAGTACTTC
>TRBV27|TRBJ2-3|few|TRBD2
CASSSRLAGSDTQYF
TGTGCCAGCAGTTCCAGACTAGCGGGATCAGATACGCAGTATTTT
>TRBV6-1|TRBJ2-1|few|NA
CASSERLSGRPSYDEQFF
TGTGCCAGCAGTGAAAGATTGTCGGGACGCCCGTCCTACGATGAGCAGTTCTTC
>TRBV12-3/TRBV12-4|TRBJ1-5|NA|NA
CASSGPDQGMRQPQHF
TGTGCCAGCAGTGGACCTGACCAGGGAATGAGGCAGCCCCAGCATTTT
>TRBV11-2|TRBJ2-5|many|NA
CASSRDRSQETQYF
TGTGCCAGCAGCCGCGACAGAAGCCAAGAGACCCAGTACTTC
>TRBV12-3/TRBV12-4|TRBJ2-5|many|TRBD2
CASSPWASGKETQYF
TGTGCCAGCAGCCCCTGGGCTAGCGGGAAAGAGACCCAGTACTTC
>TRBV20-1|TRBJ2-1|few|TRBD2
CSARDQLGLAGDEQFF
TGCAGTGCTAGAGATCAGCTAGGACTAGCGGGAGACGAGCAGTTCTTC
>TRBV11-1|TRBJ2-1|many|TRBD1
CATSRDRVANEQFF
TGTGCCACCAGCCGGGACAGGGTAGCAAATGAGCAGTTCTTC
>TRBV20-1|TRBJ2-7|many|TRBD2
CSARETSGSVIYEQYF
TGCAGTGCTAGAGAAACTAGCGGGAGTGTTATCTACGAGCAGTACTTC
>TRBV5-1|TRBJ2-1|NA|NA
CASTLGTFSYEQFF
TGCGCCAGCACCCTTGGGACCTTCTCCTACGAGCAGTTCTTC
>TRBV6-1|TRBJ2-7|few|TRBD2
CASSPAGLAGVGSYEQYF
TGTGCCAGCAGCCCCGCGGGACTAGCGGGAGTTGGGTCCTACGAGCAGTACTTC
>TRBV13|TRBJ2-7|NA|NA
CASGLAPGALREQYF
TGTGCCAGCGGCTTAGCCCCAGGGGCCCTTCGAGAGCAGTACTTC
>TRBV5-1|TRBJ2-5|NA|TRBD1
CASSRPGQGWETQYF
TGCGCCAGCAGCAGACCGGGACAGGGGTGGGAGACCCAGTACTTC
>TRBV18|TRBJ1-5|NA|TRBD1
CASSRAGGGNDQAQHF
TGTGCCAGCTCACGGGCGGGAGGGGGCAACGATCAGGCCCAGCATTTT
>TRBV7-2|TRBJ2-5|many|NA
CASSLWAVQETQYF
TGTGCCAGCAGCTTATGGGCGGTCCAAGAGACCCAGTACTTC
>TRBV7-6|TRBJ2-1|NA|TRBD2
CASSLEGTSGRAPNEQFF
TGTGCCAGCAGCTTAGAAGGGACTAGCGGGAGGGCCCCCAATGAGCAGTTCTTC
>TRBV5-1|TRBJ1-1|once|NA
CASRTGANTEAFF
TGCGCCAGCAGGACCGGGGCGAACACTGAAGCTTTCTTT
>TRBV5-1|TRBJ2-1|many|TRBD2
CASSKTTSGIVNEQFF
TGCGCCAGCAGCAAGACGACTAGCGGGATTGTCAATGAGCAGTTCTTC
>TRBV20-1|TRBJ2-7|NA|NA
CSANVGGRGIAYEQYF
TGCAGTGCTAACGTTGGAGGCAGGGGTATCGCCTACGAGCAGTACTTC
>TRBV3-1|TRBJ2-1|many|NA
CASSQLTSYSSHEQFF
TGTGCCAGCAGCCAGCTGACTAGTTATTCTTCCCATGAGCAGTTCTTC
>TRBV9|TRBJ2-3|NA|NA
CASSPGFGTDTQYF
TGTGCCAGCAGCCCAGGGTTTGGCACAGATACGCAGTATTTT
>TRBV20-1|TRBJ2-3|few|TRBD2
CSATTSGGSTQYF
TGCAGTGCTACGACTAGCGGTGGTAGTACGCAGTATTTT
>TRBV3-1|TRBJ1-2|NA|NA
CASSQDISSRGYTF
TGTGCCAGCAGCCAAGACATCTCCTCGCGGGGCTACACCTTC
>TRBV7-2|TRBJ2-1|many|TRBD2
CASSLVLAGGNNEQFF
TGTGCCAGCAGCTTAGTTTTAGCGGGAGGGAACAATGAGCAGTTCTTC
>TRBV2|TRBJ1-1|many|NA
CASSGVQGVNTEAFF
TGTGCCAGCAGTGGGGTACAGGGCGTGAACACTGAAGCTTTCTTT
>TRBV11-2|TRBJ2-5|many|TRBD2
CASSSRLAGVQETQYF
TGTGCCAGCAGTTCGCGTCTAGCGGGAGTACAAGAGACCCAGTACTTC
>TRBV2|TRBJ2-1|many|TRBD1
CASSAPRTGGAGNEQFF
TGTGCCAGCAGTGCCCCTAGGACAGGGGGCGCGGGGAATGAGCAGTTCTTC
>TRBV7-2|TRBJ2-7|many|NA
CASSPTWGEQYF
TGTGCCAGCAGCCCTACTTGGGGCGAGCAGTACTTC
>TRBV7-3|TRBJ2-1|many|NA
CASKPDSSYNEQFF
TGTGCCAGCAAACCGGATAGCTCCTACAATGAGCAGTTCTTC
>TRBV30|TRBJ2-7|NA|NA
CAWTTSGGLYEQYF
TGTGCCTGGACTACGTCGGGGGGCCTCTACGAGCAGTACTTC
>TRBV29-1|TRBJ2-1|NA|TRBD2
CSDKRTSGRVNEQFF
TGCAGCGACAAAAGGACTAGCGGGAGGGTAAATGAGCAGTTCTTC
>TRBV3-1|TRBJ2-1|many|NA
CASCWGGAYSEQFF
TGTGCCAGCTGCTGGGGCGGGGCCTACAGTGAGCAGTTCTTC
>TRBV7-9|TRBJ2-1|many|NA
CASSFSGRGTYNEQFF
TGTGCCAGCAGCTTTAGTGGTCGGGGCACCTACAATGAGCAGTTCTTC
>TRBV7-8|TRBJ2-3|many|TRBD2
CASSLALTSGSTDTQYF
TGTGCCAGCAGCTTAGCGCTAACTAGCGGAAGCACAGATACGCAGTATTTT